This TCR beta chain was documented in a study of cytomegalovirus exposure and HLA in healthy donors. Study-wide background: Unique TCRs numbering some 80 million, obtained from HLA-typed donors, made up an early data release. Findings of the study overall: Presence/absence analyses assumed roughly uniform sequencing depth across donors. The authors considered a cluster of highly shared sequence variants likely to be a sequencing artifact. Sequences of the TCR beta chain were said to predict the HLA-A and HLA-B alleles of most subjects accurately.

The CDR3 contains 15 residues. Germline values: CDR1 SGHTA, CDR2 FQGNSA. The ends lost 4 bases at V and 5 bases at J; junction bases unmatched: 10. In regard to this clone: Its antigen is as yet unknown.

The PCR used 60 Vbeta and 13 Jbeta primers. TCRdb's copy holds only in-frame clones and misses some; the assay was immunoSEQ multiplex PCR. The sample shows 100,000 to 150,000 clones, around 72% of them seen only once. The genes are TRBV7-2 and TRBJ1-1; 7 nucleotides agree with TRBD1. Sequencing used PBMCs. This clonotype was obtained from a man aged 50-59 years in good health and CMV-seropositive. CDR3 in amino acids: CASSSSGGGWTEAFF. CDR3 sequence (DNA): TGTGCCAGCAGCTCCTCAGGGGGTGGATGGACTGAAGCTTTCTTT.